This is a list of T cell receptor beta chains from one sample in a study of identical twins. TCRdb analysed the 5' RACE reads with MiXCR anew, one entry per CDR3 protein. The sample lists 210,000 or so distinct CDR3 sequences, 15% to 20% occurring once. The sample also formed part of further work on T cells expressing NK-cell markers.

Sequencing was done on a sample of CD8+ T cells sorted from blood. Every receptor here comes from a woman aged 18-30 years in good health. CDR3s include the opening cysteine and the closing phenylalanine or tryptophan. Fields, in order: V gene, J gene, CDR3 length, clone size, CDR3 protein. Clone size, where shown, is once, few, many, or a class for clones that have expanded.

TRBV29-1	TRBJ2-3	13	.	CSVAGLAADTQYF
TRBV29-1	TRBJ2-3	15	many	CSVELQREESDTQYF
TRBV5-4	TRBJ2-7	18	.	CASSLSGGGAGVFGEQYF
TRBV3-1	TRBJ2-1	16	.	CASSPTGLLIYNEQFF
TRBV21-1	TRBJ2-5	15	once	CASSRSRGRVETQYF
TRBV11-2	TRBJ2-2	14	.	CASSFTANTGELFF
TRBV7-9	TRBJ2-7	17	.	CASSPPQGSHPSYEQYF
TRBV5-4	TRBJ2-1	14	many	CASSFNRGDNEQFF
TRBV29-1	TRBJ1-2	16	many	CSVERGRDTTIYGYTF
TRBV12-3/TRBV12-4	TRBJ2-7	13	.	CASIGRGDNEQYF
TRBV4-3	TRBJ2-1	14	few	CASSPRDGRNEQFF
TRBV20-1	TRBJ2-7	15	few	CSAPTGRGDIYEQYF
TRBV6-1	TRBJ2-2	15	.	CASKFSLAGAGELFF
TRBV5-1	TRBJ2-7	13	.	CASSPDRDYEQYF
TRBV6-2/TRBV6-3	TRBJ2-1	13	.	CASSSGLGNEQFF
TRBV20-1	TRBJ2-7	12	.	CSARYRDYEQYF
TRBV15	TRBJ2-3	15	many	CATSGGTGTTDTQYF
TRBV5-6	TRBJ2-1	15	few	CASSATSGGADEQFF
TRBV5-1	TRBJ2-1	12	many	CASRASTYEQFF
TRBV9	TRBJ2-3	16	.	CASSVEISASTDTQYF
TRBV5-1	TRBJ1-2	13	.	CASSLAVGHPGTF
TRBV6-5	TRBJ1-5	15	few	CASSSTGEGNQPQHF
TRBV20-1	TRBJ2-7	16	few	CSALGGFNSYSYEQYF
TRBV9	TRBJ2-7	14	.	CASSVEGTVEEQYF
TRBV2	TRBJ2-7	17	.	CASSEGGTSRSSYEQYF
TRBV13	TRBJ2-1	18	.	CASSSFSSAADSYNEQFF
TRBV24-1	TRBJ2-1	12	.	CATSDSKDEQFF
TRBV28	TRBJ2-1	16	.	CASRPRLAGVGNEQFF
TRBV12-3/TRBV12-4	TRBJ1-2	13	few	CASSLARPYGYTF
TRBV15	TRBJ1-4	13	many	CATSRAGSEKLFF
TRBV7-9	TRBJ2-7	11	few	CAWGSGYEQYF
TRBV2	TRBJ2-1	15	few	CASSASAVSYNEQFF
TRBV6-1	TRBJ2-1	16	.	CASSATGYKGGNEQFF
TRBV4-3	TRBJ2-2	15	.	CASSQTLAGVGELFF
TRBV7-9	TRBJ2-5	13	few	CASSLVPHFDQYF
TRBV6-2/TRBV6-3	TRBJ2-3	15	many	CASGSGRAGSDTQYF
TRBV13	TRBJ2-7	15	.	CASSSPGTPTYEQYF
TRBV5-1	TRBJ2-3	18	.	CASSLGLAGELRTDTQYF
TRBV11-2	TRBJ1-1	15	.	CASSLSGRGDHEAFF
TRBV29-1	TRBJ2-2	11	.	CSVVDTGELFF
TRBV20-1	TRBJ2-1	18	.	CSARSGKASGTITEEQFF
TRBV19	TRBJ2-5	15	few	CASSIPGQMQETQYF
TRBV20-1	TRBJ2-1	13	few	CSALSGRNNEQFF
TRBV12-3/TRBV12-4	TRBJ2-5	13	.	CASTQVYPETQYF
TRBV7-9	TRBJ2-5	17	.	CASSRDSQDLYQETQYF
TRBV29-1	TRBJ2-7	12	few	CSGRDSAVEQYF
TRBV5-6	TRBJ1-4	14	many	CASALIATNEKLFF
TRBV11-2	TRBJ2-7	12	.	CASSFRTYEQYF
TRBV20-1	TRBJ2-5	16	.	CSAPTSGDMYQETQYF
TRBV5-5	TRBJ2-3	17	.	CASSRRGSSGLTDTQYF
TRBV9	TRBJ1-3	15	.	CASSFAGLPGNTIYF
TRBV7-9	TRBJ2-1	15	few	CASSPGTSGGDEQFF
TRBV19	TRBJ2-4	13	.	CASSMLAKNIQYF
TRBV12-3/TRBV12-4	TRBJ2-5	15	many	CASSLGLGFSETQYF
TRBV12-5	TRBJ1-2	13	.	CASGTGPDSGYTF